Reported below is one T cell receptor beta chain. Method: immunoSEQ multiplex PCR; TCRdb's copy keeps in-frame clones and lacks some. This table has roughly 300,000 clones, around 87% appearing once. This record belongs to a study of blood T cell repertoires in COVID-19. Sequencing was carried out using PBMCs or T cells enriched from blood (not recorded which). The source of this sequence is a woman aged 25 to 39 who had recovered from COVID-19.

The CDR3 loop is CASSRGTSGRETQYF. CDR3 coding DNA: TGTGCCAGCAGCCGCGGGACTAGCGGGAGAGAGACCCAGTACTTC. The chain combines TRBV6-5 with TRBJ2-5; 14 nucleotides agree with TRBD2. Germline CDR1 MNHEY, CDR2 SVGAGI. The V segment lost 6 bases and the J segment 4 bases; nucleotides outside the gene matches: 4. This CDR3 has 15 amino acids.